The 4 T cell receptor beta chains given below trace back to one sample, sequenced in a study of memory CD4+ T cells and cytomegalovirus serostatus (dated by TCRdb to between 2017 and 2020). The protocol used for the library was the immunoSEQ multiplex PCR assay. What TCRdb holds here is the immuneACCESS table cut down to in-frame rearrangements. Part of the clones is not present; checked against another copy, under half of the missing clones reflect an unresolved V gene, and the others are unexplained. The sample yields about 100,000 clones; over 70% were counted once. The biggest ten clones account for around 3.6% of the sample. Single viable CD3+CD4+CD8-CD45RO+ cells were sorted as memory CD4+ T cells on a FACSAria II. The sequencing input was memory CD4+ T cells from blood. The source of these receptors is an adult in good health and CMV-seropositive.

The CDR3 sequence: CASSLQGQGSTEAFF. The CDR3 coding sequence is TGCGCCAGCAGCTTACAGGGACAGGGCTCCACTGAAGCTTTCTTT. V and J are TRBV5-1 and TRBJ1-1; 9 bases map to TRBD1. With V trimmed by 2 bases and J by 4 bases, 6 bases remained unmatched. CDR1 SGHRS and CDR2 YFSETQ come from the germline V gene. The CDR3 is 15 residues long.

This clone was detected only a few times. This rearrangement joins TRBV2 to TRBJ2-1; 8 bases fit TRBD2. Germline V gene data show CDR1 as SNHLY and CDR2 as FYNNEI. The CDR3 has 14 amino acids. This chain's CDR3 is CASEAGVSYNEQFF. Here the CDR3 DNA reads TGTGCTAGTGAAGCGGGGGTCTCCTACAATGAGCAGTTCTTC.

The chain recombines TRBV15 with TRBJ1-1; TRBD1 might be the D (6 bases). V gave up 1 base and J gave up 3 bases, with 12 bases separating them. The germline V gene encodes CDR1 LNHNV and CDR2 YYDKDF (reference sequence). CDR3 length: 15 amino acids. CDR3 coding DNA: TGTGCCACCAGCAGAGGGGGGGCTCGGGACACTGAAGCTTTCTTT. This sequence encodes CATSRGGARDTEAFF.

The rearrangement joins TRBV7-3 to TRBJ2-6; no clear D gene. Germline V lookup: CDR1 SGHTA, CDR2 FQGTGA. CDR3 size: 14 residues. Trimming shortened V by 5 bases and J by 1 base, and 6 bases separated the two germline ends. CDR3 sequence: CASSAQSGANVLTF. Written as DNA, the CDR3 is TGTGCCAGCAGCGCCCAATCTGGGGCCAACGTCCTGACTTTC. The full variable domain, its missing parts supplied by reference TRBV7-3 and TRBJ2-6, is GAGVSQTPSNKVTEKGKYVELRCDPISGHTALYWYRQSLGQGPEFLIYFQGTGAADDSGLPNDRFFAVRPEGSVSTLKIQRTERGDSAVYLCASSAQSGANVLTFGAGSRLTVL.